This TCR beta chain was documented in a study of T cell changes during pregnancy in multiple sclerosis. This clone was detected once. The protocol was immunoSEQ multiplex PCR, while the TCRdb copy is restricted to in-frame clones and leaves out a portion. The repertoire holds some 52,000 clones, with 85% to 95% as singletons. The V end lost 5 bases, the J end lost 3 bases, and 17 bases lay between the germline ends. Germline V CDR1 and CDR2: SGHTA, FQGNSA. CDR3 length: 16 amino acids. The TCR was taken from a female donor with multiple sclerosis, enrolled in a pregnancy study. The material was CD4+ T cells from peripheral blood mononuclear cells, obtained in the third trimester of pregnancy. The chain is built from TRBV7-2 and TRBJ1-5; TRBD1 is a possible D gene (5 bases). CDR3 sequence: CASSPQGGANNQPQHF. The CDR3 DNA follows: TGTGCCAGCAGCCCGCAAGGAGGGGCTAACAATCAGCCCCAGCATTTT.